The clone carrying this T cell receptor beta chain has more than one count but fewer than ten. Antigen: not known. The use of a sample-barcoded 5' primer and a J-beta primer mix characterized a second PCR of about 6 to 11 cycles. One entry per CDR3 protein, called by TCRdb with MiXCR from the 5' RACE reads. The sample lists approximately 810,000 distinct CDR3 sequences; under 30% were seen once. The data originate from a study of blood T cells in healthy people across ages. Per the germline V gene, CDR1 is SGHTA and CDR2 is FQGNSA. Trimming at V came to 1 base and at J to 0 bases, leaving 18 bases not matched to a gene. There are 20 residues in the CDR3. Study-level findings and limits: There were more naive CD4+ cells and higher diversity in long-lived donors than in aged donors. Changes seen in expanded clonotypes were possibly confounded by donor CMV status left unknown. Samples with more naive T cells showed higher observed beta diversity.

Healthy Caucasian individuals from Russia aged roughly 6 to 90 served as donors. The sequence was collected from a woman aged 80 or older in good health. Sequenced material: blood. The chain combines TRBV7-2 with TRBJ2-7; TRBD1 matches 7 bases. CDR3: CASSLVSSTGSRASSYEQYF. In nucleotides, the CDR3 is TGTGCCAGCAGCTTAGTTTCATCGACAGGGAGCAGGGCGAGCTCCTACGAGCAGTACTTC.